This entry lists 29 T cell receptor beta chains sequenced from one sample in a study of cytomegalovirus exposure and HLA in healthy donors. Only in-frame clones appear in the TCRdb table, and some are missing; sequencing was by immunoSEQ multiplex PCR. The sample contains under 110,000 clones, about 88% of which appear only once. The sample comprised PBMCs. Source of these receptors: a young woman in good health and CMV-seropositive.

This clone was seen more than once but under ten times. CDR3 sequence: CASNPGGGNYGYTF. CDR3 DNA: TGTGCCAGCAACCCCGGTGGGGGGAACTATGGCTACACCTTC. The chain joins TRBV7-9 to TRBJ1-2, with a weak D call TRBD1 (5 bases). CDR1 and CDR2 (germline): SEHNR, FQNEAQ (reference sequence). The CDR3 has 14 residues. Between the trimmed V and J ends, which lost 7 bases and 2 bases, there was a span of 14 bases.

This clone came up a few times. This sequence joins TRBV2 and TRBJ1-5, with D uncertain. V was clipped by 6 bases and J by 5 bases, with 8 bases between them. The CDR3 extends over 12 amino acids. Germline lookup yields CDR1 SNHLY and CDR2 FYNNEI. The CDR3 spells CASRESDQPQHF. The CDR3 DNA reads as TGTGCCAGCAGAGAAAGCGATCAGCCCCAGCATTTT.

The chain carries TRBV11-3 and TRBJ2-2, with 10 positions matching TRBD1. This CDR3 contains 19 residues. Germline CDR1 reads SGHNT; CDR2 reads YENEEA. The V gene end was trimmed by 4 bases and the J gene end by 3 bases; junction bases not matched to a gene: 14. The CDR3 DNA reads TGTGCCAGCAGCTCACATCGGGGGGGACAGGGGCGAGACACCGGGGAGCTGTTTTTT. Translating it yields CASSSHRGGQGRDTGELFF.

The genes are TRBV6-6 and TRBJ2-3; 7 nucleotides line up with TRBD1. With 10 bases clipped from V and 2 bases from J, the junction kept 9 bases outside the gene matches. There are 14 residues in the CDR3. CDR1 and CDR2 (germline): MNHNY, SVGAGI (reference sequence). CDR3 loop: CATSAGTATDTQYF. The DNA for the CDR3 is TGTGCCACGTCTGCCGGGACAGCCACAGATACGCAGTATTTT.

This clone was detected only a few times. The chain combines TRBV28 with TRBJ1-5; D is undetermined. The V end lost 6 bases, the J end lost 1 base, and 13 bases lay between the germline ends. Germline V CDR1 and CDR2: MDHEN, SYDVKM. This CDR3 has 15 amino acids. Here the CDR3 reads CASREVVGSNQPQHF. CDR3 coding DNA: TGTGCCAGCAGGGAGGTTGTGGGGAGCAATCAGCCCCAGCATTTT.

The CDR3 protein is CASSYSSGSEAFF. CDR3 sequence (DNA): TGTGCCAGCAGTTACTCGAGCGGTAGTGAAGCTTTCTTT. The chain links TRBV6-6 to TRBJ1-1; D gene uncertain. Germline assignment: CDR1 MNHNY and CDR2 SVGAGI (reference sequence). The CDR3 spans 13 residues. The V end was cut by 0 bases, the J end by 7 bases, with 9 bases between.

V and J are TRBV5-5 and TRBJ2-1, with a possible D match to TRBD2 (6 bases). This CDR3 comprises 15 residues. Germline V gene data show CDR1 as SGHKS and CDR2 as YYEKEE (reference sequence). The V end lost 3 bases, the J end lost 4 bases, and 14 bases lay between the germline ends. Written as DNA, the CDR3 is TGTGCCAGCAGCTCTTCTAGCGTCAAATACAATGAGCAGTTCTTC. Protein sequence: CASSSSSVKYNEQFF.

This chain links TRBV28 with TRBJ1-2; 7 nucleotides match TRBD1. The germline V gene encodes CDR1 MDHEN and CDR2 SYDVKM. There are 14 residues in the CDR3. J lost 4 bases, V lost 8 bases, and 10 bases had no gene match. As DNA, the CDR3 is TGTGCCAGCCACGAGGCAGGGGGAGGCTATGGCTACACCTTC. It codes for CASHEAGGGYGYTF.

This chain connects TRBV6-5 to TRBJ1-6; the D is unclear. There are 14 residues in the CDR3. Trimming cost V 2 bases and J 9 bases, with 11 bases left between them. Per germline, CDR1 MNHEY and CDR2 SVGAGI. The CDR3 spells CASSYEGPLSPLHF. In DNA form, the CDR3 reads TGTGCCAGCAGTTACGAGGGCCCTCTTTCACCCCTCCACTTT.

The rearrangement links TRBV11-2 to TRBJ2-5, with 8 positions matching TRBD1. The CDR3 is 15 residues long. J was trimmed by 4 bases and V by 5 bases; bases with no gene match: 9. The germline V gene encodes CDR1 SGHAT and CDR2 FQNNGV. DNA of the CDR3: TGTGCCAGCAGCGACGACAGGGGAATACGAGAGACCCAGTACTTC. Translated: CASSDDRGIRETQYF.

The chain uses TRBV20-1 and TRBJ1-2; no definite D call. Trimming took off 3 bases at V and 0 bases at J, with 2 bases between the two ends. The CDR3 extends over 11 amino acids. The V gene's germline CDR1 is DFQATT and CDR2 SNEGSKA (reference sequence). The DNA of the CDR3 is TGCAGTGCTAGCACTAACTATGGCTACACCTTC. Its translation: CSASTNYGYTF.

This clone was counted between two and nine times. DNA of the CDR3: TGTGCCAGCAGCGGGCCCGCCTCGATCTATACCTTC. It codes for CASSGPASIYTF. The chain couples TRBV5-6 to TRBJ1-2; D is undetermined. Germline V gene sequence: CDR1 SGHDT, CDR2 YYEEEE. The ends were cut back, 4 bases at V and 14 bases at J, with 18 bases in the middle. The CDR3 is 12 residues long. Full variable domain (remainder filled in from reference TRBV5-6 and TRBJ1-2): DAGVTQSPTHLIKTRGQQVTLRCSPKSGHDTVSWYQQALGQGPQFIFQYYEEEERQRGNFPDRFSGHQFPNYSSELNVNALLLGDSALYLCASSGPASIYTFGSGTRLTVV.

The chain joins TRBV6-5 to TRBJ2-7; D might be TRBD2 (5 bases). Germline CDR1 is MNHEY and CDR2 is SVGAGI. V gave up 1 base and J gave up 3 bases, with 13 bases separating them. The CDR3 has 15 amino acids. CDR3 bases: TGTGCCAGCAGTTACTATCGGGCGGACTTCTACGAGCAGTACGTC. Protein: CASSYYRADFYEQYV.

About this clone: One end of the junction is discordant with germline, which a read error may explain. The chain carries TRBV7-6 and TRBJ2-7; 10 nucleotides line up with TRBD1. The germline V gene encodes CDR1 SGHVS and CDR2 FNYEAQ. The CDR3 covers 15 residues. In DNA form, the CDR3 reads TGTGCCAGCAGCCTAGCCGGGACAGGGGTCTACGAGCAGTACTTC. Translation: CASSLAGTGVYEQYF.

The J gene is TRBJ1-1, the V gene TRBV29-1, with D maybe TRBD1 (5 bases). The CDR3 is 12 amino acids. Germline CDR1 and CDR2: SQVTM and ANQGSEA. Deletions cut 3 bases from V and 3 bases from J, with 8 bases between. CDR3 protein: CSVEGGYTEAFF. The CDR3 DNA follows: TGCAGCGTTGAGGGGGGTTACACTGAAGCTTTCTTT.

The V and J genes are TRBV9 and TRBJ1-1; D gene ambiguous. V lost 0 bases, J lost 2 bases, and 8 bases lay in between. The CDR3 is 14 residues long. CDR1 is SGDLS and CDR2 is YYNGEE in the germline V gene. The CDR3 DNA is TGTGCCAGCAGCGTAGCAACAGTCAACACTGAAGCTTTCTTT. Translation: CASSVATVNTEAFF.

This chain links TRBV9 with TRBJ2-5; D gene ambiguous. The CDR3 has 14 amino acids. Between the trimmed V and J ends, which lost 0 bases and 1 base, there was a span of 7 bases. CDR1 SGDLS and CDR2 YYNGEE come from the germline V gene. Written as DNA, the CDR3 is TGTGCCAGCAGCGTAGAAAGCCGCCAAGAGACCCAGTACTTC. This encodes CASSVESRQETQYF.

The CDR3, as DNA: TGTGCCAGCAGCCTTTTGAGGGTAGTCGAGCAGTTCTTC. This encodes CASSLLRVVEQFF. This rearrangement joins TRBV13 to TRBJ2-1; a possible D gene is TRBD2 (5 bases). Germline CDR1 is PRHDT and CDR2 is FYEKMQ (reference sequence). V shed 5 bases and J shed 10 bases, with 15 bases lying between them. The CDR3 covers 13 residues.

A word on this clone: Mismatch with germline at one junction end may stem from a read error. The sample contains more than one DNA sequence encoding this CDR3. The V gene is TRBV15, the J gene TRBJ2-7, with 7 bases identical to TRBD1. The CDR3 has 14 amino acids. Germline V gene sequence: CDR1 LNHNV, CDR2 YYDKDF (reference sequence). CDR3 sequence reads: CATRRGGTSYEQYF. CDR3 DNA sequence: TGTGCCACCAGGAGAGGGGGCACCTCCTACGAGCAGTACTTC.

The chain has TRBV7-6 and TRBJ2-5; TRBD2 matches at 8 bases. The germline V gene has CDR1 SGHVS and CDR2 FNYEAQ. The CDR3 extends over 14 amino acids. Unmatched junction bases numbered 6, after V lost 4 bases and J lost 5 bases. This CDR3 reads CASSSRGGGETQYF. The DNA of the CDR3 is TGTGCCAGCAGCTCCCGGGGGGGCGGTGAGACCCAGTACTTC.

The CDR3 is CASTRPGGALNGYTF. CDR3 bases: TGTGCCAGTACAAGACCGGGGGGCGCGTTAAATGGCTACACCTTC. The chain is built from TRBV19 and TRBJ1-2, with TRBD1 as a possible D gene (6 bases). V was pared by 7 bases and J by 6 bases, with 21 bases between. This CDR3 contains 15 residues. Looked up from germline, CDR1 is LNHDA and CDR2 is SQIVND (reference sequence).

This chain links TRBV2 with TRBJ2-1; 8 bases align to TRBD1. V shed 6 bases and J 11 bases; nucleotides not matched to a gene: 9. The CDR3 is 13 residues long. CDR1 is SNHLY, CDR2 FYNNEI, per germline. As DNA, the CDR3 is TGTGCCAGCAGGGAGAGTAGACAGGGGAAGCAGTTCTTC. Its protein product is CASRESRQGKQFF.

The chain combines TRBV6-1 with TRBJ2-7; 9 nucleotides align to TRBD2. Germline loops: CDR1 MNHNS, CDR2 SASEGT. There are 14 residues in the CDR3. After removal of 1 base from V and 10 bases from J, the junction contained 8 bases not matched to a gene. The CDR3 DNA is TGTGCCAGCAGTGAAGATGGCGGGGGGGCGGGTCAGTACGTC. It yields the protein CASSEDGGGAGQYV.

In its sample, this clone was seen once. V and J are TRBV4-1 and TRBJ1-4; tentatively, D is TRBD1 (5 bases). V was trimmed by 3 bases and J by 5 bases, leaving 10 bases between them. Per germline, CDR1 MGHRA and CDR2 YSYEKL. The CDR3 is made up of 14 amino acids. Here the CDR3 DNA reads TGCGCCAGCAGCCACCCAGGGCGAAATGAAAAACTGTTTTTT. It yields the protein CASSHPGRNEKLFF.

This clone has a single count. The rearrangement uses TRBV4-3 and TRBJ1-1; 8 positions agree with TRBD1. The CDR3 contains 15 residues. Germline V gene lookup returns CDR1 LGHNA and CDR2 YSLEER. J lost 6 bases, V lost 2 bases, and 8 bases had no gene match. CDR3 sequence (DNA): TGCGCCAGCAGCCAAAGGATCCAGGGGGCGGCTGAAGCTTTCTTT. Protein sequence: CASSQRIQGAAEAFF.

This chain links TRBV4-1 with TRBJ1-5, with D perhaps matching TRBD1 (5 bases). In germline, CDR1 is MGHRA, CDR2 YSYEKL. The V gene lost 1 base and the J gene lost 3 bases, with 10 bases spanning the gap. The CDR3 runs to 15 residues. CDR3: CASSQVGGDNQPQHF. The DNA for the CDR3 is TGCGCCAGCAGCCAAGTGGGGGGTGACAATCAGCCCCAGCATTTT.

This clone came up once. The chain employs TRBV7-6 and TRBJ2-7, with TRBD2 matching 12 bases. In germline, CDR1 is SGHVS, CDR2 FNYEAQ. V shed 2 bases and J 7 bases; nucleotides not matched to a gene: 6. The CDR3 runs 15 residues. This CDR3 reads CASSLSSGGVWEQYV. Here the CDR3 DNA reads TGTGCCAGCAGCTTATCTAGCGGGGGGGTATGGGAGCAGTACGTC.

This sequence joins TRBV10-1 and TRBJ2-1, with TRBD1 matching over 8 bases. Germline V gene data show CDR1 as WNHNN and CDR2 as SYGVQD (reference sequence). This CDR3 is 15 amino acids long. The junction had 12 bases not matched to a gene; V was cut back by 5 bases and J by 9 bases. The CDR3 DNA follows: TGCGCCAGCAGTCCGATTACGACAGGGGCGAGTGAGCAGTTCTTC. Translation: CASSPITTGASEQFF.

The CDR3 DNA reads as TGTGCCAGCAGCTTAGCTGGGAGGGGGATAAATTCACCCCTCCACTTT. Translating gives CASSLAGRGINSPLHF. The chain is built from TRBV7-2 and TRBJ1-6, with D possibly being TRBD1 (6 bases). V lost 0 bases and J lost 7, with 13 bases in between. The CDR3 runs 16 residues. Germline assignment: CDR1 SGHTA and CDR2 FQGNSA.